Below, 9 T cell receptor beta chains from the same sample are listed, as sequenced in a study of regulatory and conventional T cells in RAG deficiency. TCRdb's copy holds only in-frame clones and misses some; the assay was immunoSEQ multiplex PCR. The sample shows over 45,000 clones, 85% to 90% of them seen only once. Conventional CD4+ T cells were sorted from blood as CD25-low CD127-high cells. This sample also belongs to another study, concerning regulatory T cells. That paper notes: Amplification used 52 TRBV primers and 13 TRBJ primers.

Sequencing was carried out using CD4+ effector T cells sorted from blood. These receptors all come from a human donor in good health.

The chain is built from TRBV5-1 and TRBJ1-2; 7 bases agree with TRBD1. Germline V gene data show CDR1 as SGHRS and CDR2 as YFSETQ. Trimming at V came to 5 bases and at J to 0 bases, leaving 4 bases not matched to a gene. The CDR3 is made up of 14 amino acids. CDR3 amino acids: CASRPGTANYGYTF. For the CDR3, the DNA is TGCGCCAGCAGGCCTGGGACAGCTAACTATGGCTACACCTTC.

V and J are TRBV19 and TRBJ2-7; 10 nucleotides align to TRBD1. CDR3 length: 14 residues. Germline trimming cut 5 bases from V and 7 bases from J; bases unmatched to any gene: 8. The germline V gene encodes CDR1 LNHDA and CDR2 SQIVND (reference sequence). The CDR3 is CASSARQGAGEQYF. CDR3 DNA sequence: TGTGCCAGTAGTGCCCGACAGGGGGCGGGGGAGCAGTACTTC.

The DNA of the CDR3 is TGTGCCAGCAGCCCCCGTCCGGGACAGTCCTACGAGCAGTACTTC. This gives the protein CASSPRPGQSYEQYF. The V call is TRBV6-1, the J call TRBJ2-7; TRBD1 aligns across 7 bases. The CDR3 covers 15 residues. Germline CDR1 and CDR2: MNHNS and SASEGT. Trimming at V came to 6 bases and at J to 1 base, leaving 9 bases not matched to a gene.

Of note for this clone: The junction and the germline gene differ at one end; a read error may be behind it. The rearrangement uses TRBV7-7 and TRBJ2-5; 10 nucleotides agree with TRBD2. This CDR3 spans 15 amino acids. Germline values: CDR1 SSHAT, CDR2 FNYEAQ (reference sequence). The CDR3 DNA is TGTGCTAGCAGCTGGGGGACTAGCGCACAAGAGACCCAGTACTTC. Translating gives CASSWGTSAQETQYF.

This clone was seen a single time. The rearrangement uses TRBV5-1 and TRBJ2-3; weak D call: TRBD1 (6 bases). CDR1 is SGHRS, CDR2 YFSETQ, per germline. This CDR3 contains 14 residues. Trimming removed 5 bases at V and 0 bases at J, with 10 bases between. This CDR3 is CASRQGPSTDTQYF. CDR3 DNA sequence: TGCGCCAGCAGACAGGGCCCTAGCACAGATACGCAGTATTTT.

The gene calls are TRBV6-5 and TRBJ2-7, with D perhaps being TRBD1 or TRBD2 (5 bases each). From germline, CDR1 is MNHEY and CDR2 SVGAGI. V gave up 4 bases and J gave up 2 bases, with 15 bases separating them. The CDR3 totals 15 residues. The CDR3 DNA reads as TGTGCCAGCAGTTTGGGACCCCAAGGCACCTACGAGCAGTACTTC. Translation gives CASSLGPQGTYEQYF.

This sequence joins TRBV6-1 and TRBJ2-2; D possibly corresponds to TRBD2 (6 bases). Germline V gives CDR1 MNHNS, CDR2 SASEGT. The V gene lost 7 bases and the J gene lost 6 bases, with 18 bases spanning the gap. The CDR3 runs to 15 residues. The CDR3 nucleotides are TGTGCCAGCATTCCGGGACTGTATAGATCCGGGGAGCTGTTTTTT. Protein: CASIPGLYRSGELFF.

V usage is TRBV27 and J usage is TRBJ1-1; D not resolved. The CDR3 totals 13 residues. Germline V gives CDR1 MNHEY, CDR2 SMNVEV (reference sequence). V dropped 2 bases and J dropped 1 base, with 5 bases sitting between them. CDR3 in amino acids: CASSLTPNTEAFF. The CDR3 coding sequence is TGTGCCAGCAGTTTAACTCCGAACACTGAAGCTTTCTTT.

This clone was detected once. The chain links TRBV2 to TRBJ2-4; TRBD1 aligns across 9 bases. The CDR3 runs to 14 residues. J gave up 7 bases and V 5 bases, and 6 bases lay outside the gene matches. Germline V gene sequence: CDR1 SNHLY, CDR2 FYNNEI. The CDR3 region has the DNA TGTGCCAGCAGTCCACGGACAGGGGACAACATTCAGTACTTC. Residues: CASSPRTGDNIQYF.